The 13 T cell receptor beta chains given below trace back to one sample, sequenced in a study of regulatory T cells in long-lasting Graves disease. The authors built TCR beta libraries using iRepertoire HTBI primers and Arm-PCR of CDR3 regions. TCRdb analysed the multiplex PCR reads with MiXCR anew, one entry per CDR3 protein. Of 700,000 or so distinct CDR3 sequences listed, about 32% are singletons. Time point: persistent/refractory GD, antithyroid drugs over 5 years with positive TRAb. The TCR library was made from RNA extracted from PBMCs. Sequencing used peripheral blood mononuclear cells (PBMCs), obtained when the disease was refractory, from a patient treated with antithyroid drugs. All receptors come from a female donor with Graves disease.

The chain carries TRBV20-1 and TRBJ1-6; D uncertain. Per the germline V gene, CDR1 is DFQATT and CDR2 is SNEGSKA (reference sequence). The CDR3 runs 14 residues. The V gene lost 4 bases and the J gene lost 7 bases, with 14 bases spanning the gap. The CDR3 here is CSATKDGLNSPLHF. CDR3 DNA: TGCAGTGCTACCAAGGACGGCCTGAATTCACCCCTCCACTTT.

In nucleotides, the CDR3 is TGCAGTGCTAGAAGGGTGGGGGGAAGGGGCGGCTACACCTTC. The encoded protein is CSARRVGGRGGYTF. This chain joins TRBV20-1 and TRBJ1-2, with D perhaps TRBD1 (5 bases). The CDR3 has 14 amino acids. Trimming left V 2 bases short and J 8 bases short, with 18 bases between. Looked up from germline, CDR1 is DFQATT and CDR2 is SNEGSKA (reference sequence).

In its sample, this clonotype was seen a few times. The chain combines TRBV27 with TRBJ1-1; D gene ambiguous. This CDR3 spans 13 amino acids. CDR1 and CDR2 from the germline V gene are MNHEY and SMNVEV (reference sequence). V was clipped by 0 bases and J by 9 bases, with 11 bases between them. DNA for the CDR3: TGTGCCAGCAGTTTATCGGTGGGGAATCAAGCTTTCTTT. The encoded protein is CASSLSVGNQAFF.

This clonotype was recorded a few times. CDR3 bases: TGTGCCACCAGTGATTCGGGACAGGGACATACGCAGTATTTT. It is translated as CATSDSGQGHTQYF. The chain uses TRBV24-1 and TRBJ2-3; 9 bases line up with TRBD1. The CDR3 extends over 14 amino acids. The germline V gene encodes CDR1 KGHDR and CDR2 SFDVKD. J was trimmed by 7 bases and V by 2 bases; bases with no gene match: 3.

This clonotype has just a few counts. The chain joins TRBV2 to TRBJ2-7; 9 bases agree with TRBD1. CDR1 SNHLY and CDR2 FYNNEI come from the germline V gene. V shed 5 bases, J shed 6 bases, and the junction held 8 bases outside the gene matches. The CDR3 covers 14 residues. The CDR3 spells CASSRTGVGIEQYF. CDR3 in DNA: TGTGCCAGCAGTAGGACAGGGGTCGGTATCGAGCAGTACTTC.

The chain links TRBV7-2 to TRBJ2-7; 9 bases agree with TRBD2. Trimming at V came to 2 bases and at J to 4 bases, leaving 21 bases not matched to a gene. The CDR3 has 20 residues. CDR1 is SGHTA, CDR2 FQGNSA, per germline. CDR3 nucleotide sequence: TGTGCCAGCAGCTTAAGGTGGGCACTAGCGGGCAGGAACGGGAGGTACGAGCAGTACTTC. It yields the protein CASSLRWALAGRNGRYEQYF. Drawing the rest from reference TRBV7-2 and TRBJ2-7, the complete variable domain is GAGVSQSPSNKVTEKGKDVELRCDPISGHTALYWYRQSLGQGLEFLIYFQGNSAPDKSGLPSDRFSAERTGGSVSTLTIQRTQQEDSAVYLCASSLRWALAGRNGRYEQYFGPGTRLTVT.

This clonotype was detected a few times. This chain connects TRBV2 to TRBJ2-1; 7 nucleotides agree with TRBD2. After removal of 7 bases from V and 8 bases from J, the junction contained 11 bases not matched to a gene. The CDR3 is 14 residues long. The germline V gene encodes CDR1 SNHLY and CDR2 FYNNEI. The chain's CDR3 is CASTGREWYDEQFF. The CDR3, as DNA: TGTGCCAGCACCGGGCGGGAGTGGTACGATGAGCAGTTCTTC.

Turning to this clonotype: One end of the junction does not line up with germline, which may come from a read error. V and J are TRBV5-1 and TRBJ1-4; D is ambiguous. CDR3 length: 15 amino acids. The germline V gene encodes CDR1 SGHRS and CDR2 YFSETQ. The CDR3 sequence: CASSVPTDTNEKLLF. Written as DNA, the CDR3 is TGCGCCAGCAGCGTACCGACCGACACTAATGAAAAACTGCTTTTT.

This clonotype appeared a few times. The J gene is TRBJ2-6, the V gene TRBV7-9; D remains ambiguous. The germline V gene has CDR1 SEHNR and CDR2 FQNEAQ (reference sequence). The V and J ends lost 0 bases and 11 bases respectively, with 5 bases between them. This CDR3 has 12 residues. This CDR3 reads CASSLASYVLTF. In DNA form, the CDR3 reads TGTGCCAGCAGCTTAGCGTCTTACGTCCTGACTTTC.

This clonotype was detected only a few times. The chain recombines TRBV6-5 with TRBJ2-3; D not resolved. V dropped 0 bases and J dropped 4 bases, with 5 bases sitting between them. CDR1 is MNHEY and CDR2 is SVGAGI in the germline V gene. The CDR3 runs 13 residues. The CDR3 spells CASSYSAADTQYF. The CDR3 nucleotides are TGTGCCAGCAGTTACTCGGCGGCAGATACGCAGTATTTT.

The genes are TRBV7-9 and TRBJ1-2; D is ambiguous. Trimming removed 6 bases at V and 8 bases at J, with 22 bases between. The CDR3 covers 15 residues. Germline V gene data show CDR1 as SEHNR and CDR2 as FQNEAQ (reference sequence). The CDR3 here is CASRVPGGSRVGYTF. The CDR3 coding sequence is TGTGCCAGCAGGGTCCCGGGAGGCTCGCGGGTAGGCTACACCTTC.

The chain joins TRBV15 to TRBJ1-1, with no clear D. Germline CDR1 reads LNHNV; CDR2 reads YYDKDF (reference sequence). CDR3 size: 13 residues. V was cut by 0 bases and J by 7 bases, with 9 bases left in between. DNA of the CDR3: TGTGCCACCAGCAGAGAAGGCAGATTTGAAGCTTTCTTT. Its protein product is CATSREGRFEAFF.

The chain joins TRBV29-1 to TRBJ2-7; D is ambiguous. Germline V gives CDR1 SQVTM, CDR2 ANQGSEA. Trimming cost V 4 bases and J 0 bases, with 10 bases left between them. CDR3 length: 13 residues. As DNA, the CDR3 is TGCAGCGTTGCCGTGACATCCTCCTACGAGCAGTACTTC. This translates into CSVAVTSSYEQYF.